The clone carrying this TCR beta chain was detected only once. What it binds is not known. These data are taken from a study of T cell responses to AZD1222 COVID-19 vaccine. The wider study: Second doses at about 4 or about 12 weeks were pooled. General study points: The reported proportion of spike-specific TCRs targeting unmutated variant regions was nearly half. Samples come after the peak T cell response, not at day 14.

V lost 4 bases and J 4 bases, leaving 17 bases between the germline ends. The CDR3 has 15 residues. Germline CDR1 is SGHNT and CDR2 is YYREEE (reference sequence). Produced via immunoSEQ multiplex PCR; TCRdb's table is partial and in-frame only. The data contain more than 110,000 clones, about 89% of them singletons. The sequence was collected from an adult in good health. The sample in question was peripheral blood, obtained on day 0 of AZD1222 vaccination. The chain has TRBV5-4 and TRBJ1-1; possible D gene TRBD1, 5 bases. CDR3 amino acids: CASSLKQVRATEAFF. The CDR3 DNA sequence: TGTGCCAGCAGCCTTAAACAGGTACGAGCCACTGAAGCTTTCTTT.